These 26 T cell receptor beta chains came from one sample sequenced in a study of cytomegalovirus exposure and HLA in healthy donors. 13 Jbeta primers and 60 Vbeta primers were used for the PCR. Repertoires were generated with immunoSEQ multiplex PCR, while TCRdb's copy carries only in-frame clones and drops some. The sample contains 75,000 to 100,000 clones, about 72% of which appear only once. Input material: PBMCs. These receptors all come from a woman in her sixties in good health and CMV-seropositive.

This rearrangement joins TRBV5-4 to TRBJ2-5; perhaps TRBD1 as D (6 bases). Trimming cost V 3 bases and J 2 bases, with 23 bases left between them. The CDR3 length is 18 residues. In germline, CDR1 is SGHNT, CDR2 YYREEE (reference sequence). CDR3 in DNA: TGTGCCAGCAGCTACGACAGGTTCGGTTCTTGGGAGCAAGAGACCCAGTACTTC. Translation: CASSYDRFGSWEQETQYF.

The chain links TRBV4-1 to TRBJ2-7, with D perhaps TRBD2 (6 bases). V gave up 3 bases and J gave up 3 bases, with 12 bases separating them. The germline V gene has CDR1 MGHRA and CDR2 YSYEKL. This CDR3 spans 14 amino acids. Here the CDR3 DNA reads TGCGCCAGCAGCCAGGGTAGCGGTAACTACGAGCAGTACTTC. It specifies CASSQGSGNYEQYF.

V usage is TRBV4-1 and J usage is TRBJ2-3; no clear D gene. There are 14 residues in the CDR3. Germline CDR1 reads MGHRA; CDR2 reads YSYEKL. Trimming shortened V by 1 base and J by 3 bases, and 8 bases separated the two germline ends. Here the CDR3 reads CASSQAKQTDTQYF. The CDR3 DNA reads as TGCGCCAGCAGCCAAGCTAAGCAAACAGATACGCAGTATTTT.

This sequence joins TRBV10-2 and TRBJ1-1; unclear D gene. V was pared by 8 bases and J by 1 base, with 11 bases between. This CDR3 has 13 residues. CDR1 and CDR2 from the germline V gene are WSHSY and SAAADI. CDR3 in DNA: TGCGCCAGCCGAGGAAAAAAGAACACTGAAGCTTTCTTT. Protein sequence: CASRGKKNTEAFF.

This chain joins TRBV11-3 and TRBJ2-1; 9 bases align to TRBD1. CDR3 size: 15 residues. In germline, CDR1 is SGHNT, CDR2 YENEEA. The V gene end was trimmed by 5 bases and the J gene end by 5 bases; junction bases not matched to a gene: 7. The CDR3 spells CASSPRGQGHNEQFF. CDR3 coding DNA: TGTGCCAGCAGCCCCCGGGGACAGGGTCACAATGAGCAGTTCTTC.

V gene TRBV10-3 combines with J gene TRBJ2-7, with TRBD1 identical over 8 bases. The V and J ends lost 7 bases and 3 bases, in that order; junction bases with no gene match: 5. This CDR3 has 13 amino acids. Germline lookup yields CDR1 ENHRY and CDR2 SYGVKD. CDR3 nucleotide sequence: TGTGCCATCACAGAGGGACAGGACTACGAGCAGTACTTC. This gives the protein CAITEGQDYEQYF.

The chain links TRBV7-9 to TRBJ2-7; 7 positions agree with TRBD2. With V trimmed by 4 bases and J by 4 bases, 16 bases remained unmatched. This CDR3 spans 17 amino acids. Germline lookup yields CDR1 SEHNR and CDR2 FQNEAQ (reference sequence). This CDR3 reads CASSSGRGSTSRYEQYF. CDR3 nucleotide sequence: TGTGCCAGCAGCTCGGGGCGGGGATCGACTAGCAGGTACGAGCAGTACTTC.

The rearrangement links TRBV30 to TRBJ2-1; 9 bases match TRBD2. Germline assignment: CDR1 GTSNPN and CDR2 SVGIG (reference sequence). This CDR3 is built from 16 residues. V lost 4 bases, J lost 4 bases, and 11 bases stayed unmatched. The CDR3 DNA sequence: TGTGCCTGGATCCTGACTAGCGGCTATCGGTACAATGAGCAGTTCTTC. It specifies CAWILTSGYRYNEQFF.

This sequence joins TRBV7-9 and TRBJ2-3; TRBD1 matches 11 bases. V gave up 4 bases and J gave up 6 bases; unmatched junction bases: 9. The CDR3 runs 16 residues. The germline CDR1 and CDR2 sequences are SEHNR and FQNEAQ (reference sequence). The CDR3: CASSSSGQGAFDTQYF. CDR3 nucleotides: TGTGCCAGCAGCTCGAGTGGACAGGGGGCGTTCGATACGCAGTATTTT.

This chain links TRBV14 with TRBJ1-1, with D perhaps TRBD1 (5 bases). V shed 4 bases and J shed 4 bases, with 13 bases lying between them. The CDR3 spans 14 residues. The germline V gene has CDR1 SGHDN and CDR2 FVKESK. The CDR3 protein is CASSLLRGGTEAFF. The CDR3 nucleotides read TGTGCCAGCAGCCTACTACGGGGGGGCACTGAAGCTTTCTTT.

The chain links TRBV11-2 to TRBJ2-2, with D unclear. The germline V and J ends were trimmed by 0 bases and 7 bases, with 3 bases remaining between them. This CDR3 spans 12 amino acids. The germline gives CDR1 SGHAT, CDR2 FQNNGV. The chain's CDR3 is CASSLDVGELFF. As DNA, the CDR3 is TGTGCCAGCAGCTTAGACGTCGGGGAGCTGTTTTTT.

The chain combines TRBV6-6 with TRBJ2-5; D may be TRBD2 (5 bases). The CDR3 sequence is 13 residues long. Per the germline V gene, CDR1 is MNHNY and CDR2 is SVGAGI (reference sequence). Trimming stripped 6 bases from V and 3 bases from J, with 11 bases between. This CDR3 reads CASREAGEETQYF. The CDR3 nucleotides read TGTGCCAGCAGGGAGGCGGGTGAAGAGACCCAGTACTTC.

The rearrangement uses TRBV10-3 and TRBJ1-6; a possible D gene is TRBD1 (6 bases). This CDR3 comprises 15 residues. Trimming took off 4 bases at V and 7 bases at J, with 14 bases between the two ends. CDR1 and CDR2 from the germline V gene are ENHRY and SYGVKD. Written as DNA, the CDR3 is TGTGCCATCAGTGGTCTAACAGGGAGAAATTCACCCCTCCACTTT. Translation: CAISGLTGRNSPLHF.

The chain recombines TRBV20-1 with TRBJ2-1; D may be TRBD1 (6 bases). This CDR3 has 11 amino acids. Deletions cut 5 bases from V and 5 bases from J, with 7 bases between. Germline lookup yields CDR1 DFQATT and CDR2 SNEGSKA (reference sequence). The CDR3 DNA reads TGCAGTGCTCGACAGGACAATGAGCAGTTCTTC. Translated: CSARQDNEQFF.

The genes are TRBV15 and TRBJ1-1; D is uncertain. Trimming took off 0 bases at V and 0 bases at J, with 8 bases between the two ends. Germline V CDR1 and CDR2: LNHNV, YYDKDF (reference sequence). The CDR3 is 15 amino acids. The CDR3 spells CATSREIQMNTEAFF. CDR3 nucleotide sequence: TGTGCCACCAGCAGAGAGATTCAGATGAACACTGAAGCTTTCTTT.

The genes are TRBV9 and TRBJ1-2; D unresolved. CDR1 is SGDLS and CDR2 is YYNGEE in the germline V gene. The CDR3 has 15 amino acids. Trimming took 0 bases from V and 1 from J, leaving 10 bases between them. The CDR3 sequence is CASSVGVGDNYGYTF. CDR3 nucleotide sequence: TGTGCCAGCAGCGTAGGCGTCGGAGATAACTATGGCTACACCTTC. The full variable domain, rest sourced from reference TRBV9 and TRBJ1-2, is DSGVTQTPKHLITATGQRVTLRCSPRSGDLSVYWYQQSLDQGLQFLIQYYNGEERAKGNILERFSAQQFPDLHSELNLSSLELGDSALYFCASSVGVGDNYGYTFGSGTRLTVV.

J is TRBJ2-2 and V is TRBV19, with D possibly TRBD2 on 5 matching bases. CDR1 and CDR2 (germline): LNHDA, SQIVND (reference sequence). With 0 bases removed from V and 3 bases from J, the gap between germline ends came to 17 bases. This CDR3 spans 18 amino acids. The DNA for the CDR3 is TGTGCCAGTAGTATAGATGCGGGTCGGTGGGTTGACACCGGGGAGCTGTTTTTT. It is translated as CASSIDAGRWVDTGELFF.

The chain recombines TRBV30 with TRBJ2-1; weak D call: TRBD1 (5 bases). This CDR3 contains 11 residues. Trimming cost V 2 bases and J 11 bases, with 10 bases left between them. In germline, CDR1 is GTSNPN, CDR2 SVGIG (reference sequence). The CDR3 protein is CAWSLDSKQFF. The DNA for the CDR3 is TGTGCCTGGAGTCTTGACAGTAAGCAGTTCTTC.

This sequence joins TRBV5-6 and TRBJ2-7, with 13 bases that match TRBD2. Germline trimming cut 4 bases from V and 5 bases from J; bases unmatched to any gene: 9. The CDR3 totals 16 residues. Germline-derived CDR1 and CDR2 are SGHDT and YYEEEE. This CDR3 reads CASSPGLAGPINEQYF. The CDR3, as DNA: TGTGCCAGCAGCCCGGGACTAGCGGGGCCCATAAACGAGCAGTACTTC.

The CDR3 spells CASSFKAVPAGEGTGELFF. The CDR3, as DNA: TGTGCCAGCAGCTTTAAGGCTGTCCCAGCGGGAGAGGGCACCGGGGAGCTGTTTTTT. This chain joins TRBV7-6 and TRBJ2-2; 8 bases line up with TRBD2. Unmatched junction bases numbered 16, after V lost 3 bases and J lost 4 bases. The CDR3 length is 19 residues. The V gene's germline CDR1 is SGHVS and CDR2 FNYEAQ.

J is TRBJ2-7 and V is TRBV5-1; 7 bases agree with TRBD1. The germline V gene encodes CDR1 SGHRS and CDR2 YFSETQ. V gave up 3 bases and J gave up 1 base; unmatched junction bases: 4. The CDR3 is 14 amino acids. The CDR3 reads CASSSPGQSYEQYF. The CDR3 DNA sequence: TGCGCCAGCAGCTCCCCGGGACAGTCCTACGAGCAGTACTTC.

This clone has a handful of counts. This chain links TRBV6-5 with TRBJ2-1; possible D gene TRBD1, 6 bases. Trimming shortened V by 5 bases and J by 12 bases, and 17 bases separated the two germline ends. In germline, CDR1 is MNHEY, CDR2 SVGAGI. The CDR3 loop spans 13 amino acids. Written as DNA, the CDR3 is TGTGCCAGCAGTCCCCGGGACAACCGGGGGCAGTTCTTC. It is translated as CASSPRDNRGQFF.

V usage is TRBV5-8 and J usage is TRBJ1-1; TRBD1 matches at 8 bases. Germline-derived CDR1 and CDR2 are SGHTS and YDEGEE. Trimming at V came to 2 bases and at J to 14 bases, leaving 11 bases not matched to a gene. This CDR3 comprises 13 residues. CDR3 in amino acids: CASSFTGGRSGFF. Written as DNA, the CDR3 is TGTGCCAGCAGCTTCACAGGGGGGAGAAGTGGGTTCTTT.

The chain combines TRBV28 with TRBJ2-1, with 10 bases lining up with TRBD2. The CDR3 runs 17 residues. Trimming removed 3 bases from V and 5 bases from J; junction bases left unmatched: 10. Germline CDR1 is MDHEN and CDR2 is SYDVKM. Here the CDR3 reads CASSFLASGRLDNEQFF. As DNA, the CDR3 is TGTGCCAGCAGTTTCTTAGCTAGCGGGAGACTCGACAATGAGCAGTTCTTC.

The CDR3 loop is CASSAGTGAQYNEQFF. The CDR3 bases are TGTGCCAGCAGTGCTGGGACAGGCGCCCAATACAATGAGCAGTTCTTC. The chain is built from TRBV6-4 and TRBJ2-1, with TRBD1 matching over 8 bases. Germline CDR1 MRHNA, CDR2 SNTAGT. V shed 4 bases and J 4 bases; nucleotides not matched to a gene: 9. The CDR3 covers 16 residues.

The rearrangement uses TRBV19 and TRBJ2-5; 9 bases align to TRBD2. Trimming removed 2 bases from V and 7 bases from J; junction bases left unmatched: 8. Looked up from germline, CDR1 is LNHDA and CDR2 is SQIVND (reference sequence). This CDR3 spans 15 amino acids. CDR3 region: CASSIRAGGTGTQYF. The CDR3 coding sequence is TGTGCCAGTAGTATAAGAGCGGGAGGAACGGGGACCCAGTACTTC.